The clone carrying this T cell receptor (beta chain) was detected ten times or more. TCRdb analysed the 5' RACE reads with MiXCR anew, one entry per CDR3 protein. The data contain roughly 240,000 distinct CDR3 sequences, 8% to 9% of them singletons. The ends lost 4 bases at V and 6 bases at J; junction bases unmatched: 2. CDR3 length: 13 residues. CDR1 and CDR2 from the germline V gene are DFQATT and SNEGSKA (reference sequence). This entry belongs to a study of CD8 T cells in ankylosing spondylitis. The V and J genes are TRBV20-1 and TRBJ2-1; 11 bases fit TRBD2. What was sequenced was blood, either unsorted or a sorted T cell fraction (not recorded which). The sequence was collected from a female donor with ankylosing spondylitis or in good health (not recorded which). The CDR3 spells CSATGTSGNEQFF. The CDR3 nucleotides read TGCAGTGCTACCGGGACTAGCGGCAATGAGCAGTTCTTC.